These 6 T cell receptor beta chains were sequenced from one sample in a study of blood T cell repertoires in COVID-19. Repertoires were generated with immunoSEQ multiplex PCR, while TCRdb's copy carries only in-frame clones and drops some. The table shows about 200,000 clones, with around 80% occurring only once. The sequenced sample was PBMCs or T cells enriched from blood (not recorded which). All receptors come from a woman aged 40 to 50 with acute COVID-19.

This clone showed up many times. The V and J genes are TRBV6-2 or TRBV6-3 and TRBJ1-2; 7 nucleotides match TRBD1. Germline trimming cut 5 bases from V and 3 bases from J; bases unmatched to any gene: 3. The CDR3 runs 13 residues. CDR1 is MNHEY and CDR2 is SVGEGT in the germline V gene. DNA of the CDR3: TGTGCCAGCAGTGACAGGGAATACTATGGCTACACCTTC. It specifies CASSDREYYGYTF.

J is TRBJ2-1 and V is TRBV29-1; 8 bases align to TRBD2. CDR1 and CDR2 from the germline V gene are SQVTM and ANQGSEA. Germline trimming cut 8 bases from V and 5 bases from J; bases unmatched to any gene: 5. CDR3 length equals 12 residues. The CDR3 region is CSMGLGNNEQFF. The CDR3 coding sequence is TGCAGCATGGGACTAGGGAACAATGAGCAGTTCTTC.

The chain employs TRBV27 and TRBJ2-1; D perhaps matches TRBD2 (6 bases). Trimming left V 3 bases short and J 0 bases short, with 6 bases between. The CDR3 consists of 14 residues. Germline-derived CDR1 and CDR2 are MNHEY and SMNVEV (reference sequence). CDR3 sequence reads: CASSLGGSYNEQFF. The DNA for the CDR3 is TGTGCCAGCAGTTTGGGGGGCTCCTACAATGAGCAGTTCTTC.

CDR3 nucleotides: TGCGCCAGCAGCCAAGATCGGACAGGGGTAAATCAGCCCCAGCATTTT. Amino acid sequence: CASSQDRTGVNQPQHF. This chain uses TRBV4-3 with TRBJ1-5, with 9 bases identical to TRBD1. The CDR3 is 16 amino acids. With V trimmed by 0 bases and J by 4 bases, 4 bases remained unmatched. CDR1 and CDR2 (germline): LGHNA, YSLEER.

The V call is TRBV7-2, the J call TRBJ1-2, with unresolved D. Germline lookup yields CDR1 SGHTA and CDR2 FQGNSA. The V and J ends lost 7 bases and 2 bases respectively, with 17 bases between them. This CDR3 region has 15 residues. This CDR3 is CASTNAQYRNYGYTF. The CDR3 DNA reads as TGTGCCAGCACCAATGCCCAATATCGGAACTATGGCTACACCTTC.

V gene TRBV19 combines with J gene TRBJ1-1; D ambiguous. Per germline, CDR1 LNHDA and CDR2 SQIVND (reference sequence). This CDR3 spans 13 amino acids. V lost 2 bases and J 1 base, leaving 5 bases between the germline ends. CDR3 in amino acids: CASSIRQNTEAFF. In DNA form, the CDR3 reads TGTGCCAGTAGTATACGACAGAACACTGAAGCTTTCTTT.